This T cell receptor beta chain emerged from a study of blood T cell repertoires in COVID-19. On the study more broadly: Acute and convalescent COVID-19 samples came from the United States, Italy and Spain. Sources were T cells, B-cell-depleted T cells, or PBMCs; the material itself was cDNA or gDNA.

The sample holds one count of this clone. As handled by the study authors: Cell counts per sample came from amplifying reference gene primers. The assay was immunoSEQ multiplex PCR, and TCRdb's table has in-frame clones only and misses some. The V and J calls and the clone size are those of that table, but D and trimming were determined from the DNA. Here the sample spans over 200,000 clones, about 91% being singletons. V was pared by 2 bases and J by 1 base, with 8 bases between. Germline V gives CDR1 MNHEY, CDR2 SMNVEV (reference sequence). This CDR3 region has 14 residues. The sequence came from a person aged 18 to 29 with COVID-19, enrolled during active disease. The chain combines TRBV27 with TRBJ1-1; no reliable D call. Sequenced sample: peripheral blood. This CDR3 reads CASSLEHRNTEAFF. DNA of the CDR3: TGTGCCAGCAGTTTAGAGCACAGGAACACTGAAGCTTTCTTT.